This T cell receptor beta chain originates from a study of T-cell reconstitution after alpha-beta-depleted transplantation in children (dated by TCRdb to 2016 to 2018). In the study overall: T-cell immune reconstitution after TCRalphabeta/CD19-depleted allogeneic hematopoietic cell transplantation in children was quantitatively tracked in the study by means of TCR repertoire profiling. The paper's findings and limits, for the study overall: About two months after transplant, the apparently early recovery of alphabetaT-cell counts reportedly depended on just several hundred clones that had expanded rapidly and came from non-depleted graft cells. The high TCRbeta diversity at day 60 in some patients was ascribed to recipient T cells and intrathymic progenitors that had survived conditioning. Hyperexpanded clone frequencies declined over subsequent months; after one year, T-cell counts and TCRbeta diversity were mostly attributed to newly produced T cells.

The CDR3 runs 14 residues from the cysteine to the phenylalanine. Only the CDR3 portion is preserved as DNA: 42 bases, with reading frame beginning at the first base. V and J lose 8 bases and 2 bases, and a span of 16 bases separates them. In the germline V gene, CDR1 corresponds to SNHLY and CDR2 to FYNNEI. Per the publication, the treatment or condition label means: allogeneic hematopoietic cell transplantation with graft depleted of TCRalphabeta T cells and CD19 B cells. The children who served as transplant recipients had been given grafts of TCRalphabeta/CD19-depleted allogeneic hematopoietic cells. Libraries were made using PCR. Sequencing took place on an Illumina HiSeq 2500. TCR library preparation used molecular barcoding, with unique molecular identifiers applied to normalize quantification of the TCRbeta repertoire. TCRdb's own reprocessing of the public reads used fastp at Q25 and MiXCR and kept productive beta chains. Rows with one shared CDR3 protein collapse into an entry with the most common genes and DNA. Present in this sample are 200,000 to 250,000 distinct CDR3 sequences, under 13% of which were seen just once. The ten largest make up about 28% of the sample.

In its sample, this clonotype was seen many times. Its cognate antigen has yet to be identified. Base qualities are not provided; no much larger clone lies one nucleotide away. This receptor chain uses TRBV2 and TRBJ2-7; matching of 6 bases hints at TRBD2 as the D gene. The starting material was PBMCs, obtained before TCRalphabeta/CD19-depleted stem cell transplant. This sequence was found in a child less than two years old with acute myeloid leukemia, due to receive a stem cell transplant. The CDR3 amino acid sequence is: CASRGIIAAYEQYF. The DNA sequence is given as TGTGCCAGCCGAGGTATAATAGCGGCCTACGAGCAGTACTTC.